A single sample gave rise to the 24 T cell receptor beta chains below, sequenced in a study of blood T cell repertoires in COVID-19. Method: immunoSEQ multiplex PCR; TCRdb's copy keeps in-frame clones and lacks some. The sample lists more than 150,000 clones, roughly 80% seen once, with approximately 6.5% in the top ten. The sequenced sample consisted of peripheral blood. Receptors originate from a woman aged 40 to 50 with acute or convalescent COVID-19.

The J gene is TRBJ2-2, the V gene TRBV7-3; TRBD1 agrees at 7 bases. The V gene's germline CDR1 is SGHTA and CDR2 FQGTGA. V shed 4 bases and J 0 bases; nucleotides not matched to a gene: 2. The CDR3 has 15 amino acids. CDR3 in amino acids: CASSSGQANTGELFF. The DNA of the CDR3 is TGTGCCAGCAGCTCCGGACAGGCGAACACCGGGGAGCTGTTTTTT.

The J gene is TRBJ2-3, the V gene TRBV7-6; the D gene is possibly TRBD1 (5 bases). This CDR3 is built from 16 residues. The germline V gene encodes CDR1 SGHVS and CDR2 FNYEAQ. The V gene lost 1 base and the J gene lost 2 bases, with 13 bases spanning the gap. CDR3: CASSLGYGRVTDTQYF. CDR3 nucleotide sequence: TGTGCCAGCAGCTTAGGGTATGGCAGGGTCACAGATACGCAGTATTTT.

The chain links TRBV6-2 or TRBV6-3 to TRBJ1-5; D is unclear. The CDR3 covers 13 residues. Germline values: CDR1 MNHEY, CDR2 SVGEGT. The V end was cut by 2 bases, the J end by 8 bases, with 10 bases between. The CDR3 nucleotides read TGTGCCAGCAGTTACCCCTCCGTTGAGCCCCAGCATTTT. Protein sequence: CASSYPSVEPQHF.

The chain has TRBV5-1 and TRBJ2-1; TRBD2 matches 12 bases. V shed 2 bases, J shed 7 bases, and the junction held 19 bases outside the gene matches. The CDR3 contains 20 residues. Germline CDR1 is SGHRS and CDR2 is YFSETQ. CDR3 protein: CASSFPRVYSSGGVGNEQFF. For the CDR3, the DNA is TGCGCCAGCAGCTTCCCCAGGGTGTATTCTAGCGGGGGGGTAGGAAATGAGCAGTTCTTC. Variable domain in full (rest from reference TRBV5-1 and TRBJ2-1): KAGVTQTPRYLIKTRGQQVTLSCSPISGHRSVSWYQQTPGQGLQFLFEYFSETQRNKGNFPGRFSGRQFSNSRSEMNVSTLELGDSALYLCASSFPRVYSSGGVGNEQFFGPGTRLTVL.

V gene TRBV6-5 combines with J gene TRBJ1-5, with 10 bases lining up with TRBD1. The J segment lost 4 bases and the V segment lost 8 bases, leaving 2 bases of the junction unmatched. The CDR3 sequence is 13 residues long. The germline gives CDR1 MNHEY, CDR2 SVGAGI. CDR3 in amino acids: CASGQGGNQPQHF. The CDR3 region has the DNA TGTGCCAGCGGACAGGGGGGAAATCAGCCCCAGCATTTT.

This clone appeared a few times. The chain couples TRBV27 to TRBJ2-2; D remains unclear. The germline V and J ends were trimmed by 2 bases and 3 bases, with 13 bases remaining between them. Germline assignment: CDR1 MNHEY and CDR2 SMNVEV (reference sequence). The CDR3 is made up of 16 amino acids. The CDR3 region has the DNA TGTGCCAGCAGTTTAATAGGAGCGTCGCACACCGGGGAGCTGTTTTTT. This codes for CASSLIGASHTGELFF.

The chain combines TRBV5-1 with TRBJ1-4, with 8 bases identical to TRBD1. Trimming at V came to 2 bases and at J to 0 bases, leaving 6 bases not matched to a gene. This CDR3 spans 17 amino acids. The germline V gene has CDR1 SGHRS and CDR2 YFSETQ. The CDR3 spells CASSLVRGPATNEKLFF. Here the CDR3 DNA reads TGCGCCAGCAGCTTAGTCAGGGGGCCGGCAACTAATGAAAAACTGTTTTTT.

This clone was counted a single time. The V call is TRBV10-3, the J call TRBJ2-5, with D possibly matching TRBD2 (6 bases). This CDR3 region has 13 residues. CDR1 ENHRY and CDR2 SYGVKD come from the germline V gene. V dropped 2 bases and J dropped 4 bases, with 8 bases sitting between them. The CDR3 nucleotides are TGTGCCATCAGTGAGGAGGGAGGAGAGACCCAGTACTTC. Amino acids: CAISEEGGETQYF.

In its sample, this clone was seen once. The chain carries TRBV15 and TRBJ1-2, with D unclear. Germline CDR1 and CDR2: LNHNV and YYDKDF (reference sequence). The CDR3 runs 15 residues. The V end lost 1 base, the J end lost 4 bases, and 13 bases lay between the germline ends. The CDR3 is CATSRGSGKGYGYTF. For the CDR3, the DNA is TGTGCCACCAGCAGAGGTTCGGGGAAGGGCTATGGCTACACCTTC.

The chain uses TRBV28 and TRBJ2-7; D is perhaps TRBD2 (6 bases). Trimming took off 3 bases at V and 3 bases at J, with 15 bases between the two ends. Germline assignment: CDR1 MDHEN and CDR2 SYDVKM. The CDR3 covers 15 residues. This CDR3 is CASSFSSAGNYEQYF. CDR3 bases: TGTGCCAGCAGTTTTAGTTCCGCGGGAAACTACGAGCAGTACTTC.

This CDR3 is CASSNEDRERYF. In nucleotides, the CDR3 is TGTGCCAGCAGCAACGAGGACAGGGAACGGTACTTC. The chain links TRBV21-1 to TRBJ2-7; no DNA check was done on the table's D call, TRBD1. TRBV21-1 is noted as a pseudogene. The CDR3 consists of 12 residues.

The V and J genes are TRBV28 and TRBJ1-5; maybe TRBD1 (6 bases). V gave up 6 bases and J gave up 1 base, with 13 bases separating them. The CDR3 runs 15 residues. CDR1 is MDHEN, CDR2 SYDVKM, per germline. This CDR3 reads CASRGRGGSNQPQHF. CDR3 DNA sequence: TGTGCCAGCAGGGGAAGGGGGGGGAGCAATCAGCCCCAGCATTTT.

V usage is TRBV11-2 and J usage is TRBJ2-1, with 7 bases that match TRBD2. V shed 3 bases, J shed 10 bases, and the junction held 0 bases outside the gene matches. The CDR3 has 11 residues. Per germline, CDR1 SGHAT and CDR2 FQNNGV. The CDR3 coding sequence is TGTGCCAGCAGCTTCGGGGGGGAGCAGTTCTTC. Translated, it gives CASSFGGEQFF.

The gene calls are TRBV7-9 and TRBJ2-1, with TRBD2 identical over 8 bases. CDR3 length equals 15 residues. The J segment lost 0 bases and the V segment lost 6 bases, leaving 4 bases of the junction unmatched. Per germline, CDR1 SEHNR and CDR2 FQNEAQ (reference sequence). The CDR3 loop is CASSASGSSYNEQFF. DNA for the CDR3: TGTGCCAGCAGTGCGAGCGGGAGCTCCTACAATGAGCAGTTCTTC.

The J gene is TRBJ2-7, the V gene TRBV13; perhaps TRBD2 as D (7 bases). The CDR3 contains 15 residues. V shed 2 bases and J shed 2 bases, with 13 bases lying between them. Germline CDR1 reads PRHDT; CDR2 reads FYEKMQ (reference sequence). The CDR3 nucleotides are TGTGCCAGCAGCTTAAGGGGGGGGACTACCTACGAGCAGTACTTC. Residues: CASSLRGGTTYEQYF.

This clone was recorded once. CDR3 bases: TGCGCCAGCAGCTTGGCTACGGGTACACAAGAGACCCAGTACTTC. Residues: CASSLATGTQETQYF. The chain joins TRBV5-1 to TRBJ2-5; D is ambiguous. This CDR3 region has 15 residues. Per germline, CDR1 SGHRS and CDR2 YFSETQ. With 0 bases removed from V and 2 bases from J, the gap between germline ends came to 11 bases.

This sequence joins TRBV6-6 and TRBJ1-6; D might be TRBD1 (5 bases). Trimming took 8 bases from V and 8 from J, leaving 13 bases between them. The CDR3 contains 13 residues. The germline V gene has CDR1 MNHNY and CDR2 SVGAGI (reference sequence). The CDR3 sequence is CASEEGRDSPLHF. The CDR3 DNA sequence: TGTGCCAGCGAGGAGGGGAGGGATTCACCCCTCCACTTT.

This clone has just one count. Sequence at one end of the junction differs from germline and may be a read error. This sequence joins TRBV7-7 and TRBJ2-3; D may be TRBD1 (7 bases). Germline lookup yields CDR1 SSHAT and CDR2 FNYEAQ (reference sequence). The CDR3 loop spans 17 amino acids. CDR3 region: CASSLRRDRVFTDTQYF. For the CDR3, the DNA is TGTGCTAGCAGCCTAAGGCGGGACAGAGTTTTCACAGATACGCAGTATTTT.

Here the CDR3 DNA reads TGTGCCAGCAGCACACAGGGGGTTGGTGGCTACACCTTC. Translated, it gives CASSTQGVGGYTF. The rearrangement uses TRBV5-5 and TRBJ1-2, with 8 bases identical to TRBD1. The CDR3 length is 13 residues. The germline gives CDR1 SGHKS, CDR2 YYEKEE (reference sequence). V shed 4 bases, J shed 7 bases, and the junction held 6 bases outside the gene matches.

The genes are TRBV6-4 and TRBJ1-2; weak D call: TRBD1 (5 bases). CDR1 and CDR2 (germline): MRHNA, SNTAGT. CDR3 length: 16 amino acids. Deletions cut 9 bases from V and 1 base from J, with 21 bases between. The CDR3 bases are TGTGCCAGAGCTGACCCTGGGACTGGGGATAACTATGGCTACACCTTC. Translated: CARADPGTGDNYGYTF.

V and J are TRBV2 and TRBJ2-3; TRBD2 aligns across 13 bases. CDR1 and CDR2 (germline): SNHLY, FYNNEI. The CDR3 contains 18 residues. With V trimmed by 10 bases and J by 0 bases, 13 bases remained unmatched. CDR3 in amino acids: CAKVGETSGRESTDTQYF. CDR3 coding DNA: TGTGCCAAGGTTGGGGAAACTAGCGGGAGGGAGAGCACAGATACGCAGTATTTT.

This clone was found once. The chain combines TRBV10-3 with TRBJ2-7; TRBD1 matches at 11 bases. CDR1 ENHRY and CDR2 SYGVKD come from the germline V gene. J was trimmed by 5 bases and V by 6 bases; bases with no gene match: 9. This CDR3 is built from 15 residues. The CDR3 DNA follows: TGTGCCATCAGACTCGGGACAGGGGGAGTCAACGAGCAGTACTTC. It translates to CAIRLGTGGVNEQYF.

The chain is built from TRBV5-1 and TRBJ2-1; D call uncertain. CDR1 is SGHRS, CDR2 YFSETQ, per germline. The CDR3 length is 12 residues. Between the trimmed V and J ends, which lost 5 bases and 0 bases, there was a span of 3 bases. The CDR3 sequence is CASRSSYNEQFF. DNA of the CDR3: TGCGCCAGCAGGAGCTCCTACAATGAGCAGTTCTTC.

The gene calls are TRBV28 and TRBJ1-1; D gene unclear. The V and J ends lost 6 bases and 8 bases respectively, with 10 bases between them. CDR3 size: 11 residues. Germline CDR1 MDHEN, CDR2 SYDVKM. The CDR3 here is CASRQILEAFF. In DNA form, the CDR3 reads TGTGCCAGCAGGCAGATATTGGAAGCTTTCTTT.